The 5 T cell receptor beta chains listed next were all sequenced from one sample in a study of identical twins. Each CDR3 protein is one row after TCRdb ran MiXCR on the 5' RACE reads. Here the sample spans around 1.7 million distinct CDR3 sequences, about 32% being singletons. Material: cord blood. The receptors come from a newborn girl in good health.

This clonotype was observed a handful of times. CDR3 coding DNA: TGCAGTGGGTTCAAGCGCATTAGCACAGATACGCAGTATTTT. Amino acids: CSGFKRISTDTQYF. The chain links TRBV20-1 to TRBJ2-3; unclear D gene. V was clipped by 7 bases and J by 0 bases, with 14 bases between them. Per the germline V gene, CDR1 is DFQATT and CDR2 is SNEGSKA (reference sequence). The CDR3 sequence is 14 residues long.

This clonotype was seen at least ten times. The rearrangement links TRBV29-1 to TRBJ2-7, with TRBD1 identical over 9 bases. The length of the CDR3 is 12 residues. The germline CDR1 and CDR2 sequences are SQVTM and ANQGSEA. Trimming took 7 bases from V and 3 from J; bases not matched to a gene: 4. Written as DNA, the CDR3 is TGCAGCGGCGGACAGGGGTTCTACGAGCAGTACTTC. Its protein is CSGGQGFYEQYF.

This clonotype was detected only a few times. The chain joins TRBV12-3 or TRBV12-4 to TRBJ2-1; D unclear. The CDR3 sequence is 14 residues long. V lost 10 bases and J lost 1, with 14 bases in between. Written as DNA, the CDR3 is TGTGCCACCACCTGGGGTGCATCCTACAATGAGCAGTTCTTC. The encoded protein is CATTWGASYNEQFF.

Here the CDR3 reads CSARDGTGQKGGYTF. The CDR3 nucleotides are TGCAGTGCTAGAGACGGGACAGGGCAAAAGGGAGGCTACACCTTC. The chain carries TRBV20-1 and TRBJ1-2; 9 nucleotides align to TRBD1. CDR1 DFQATT and CDR2 SNEGSKA come from the germline V gene (reference sequence). V lost 0 bases to trimming and J lost 8 bases; unmatched junction nucleotides: 10. The CDR3 extends over 15 amino acids.

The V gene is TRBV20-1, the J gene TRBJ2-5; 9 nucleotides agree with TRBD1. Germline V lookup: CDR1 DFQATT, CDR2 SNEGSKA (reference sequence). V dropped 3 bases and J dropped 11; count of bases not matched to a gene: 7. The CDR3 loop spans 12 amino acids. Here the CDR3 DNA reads TGCAGTGCTAGGGGGGACAGGGATGGGCAGTACTTC. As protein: CSARGDRDGQYF.